The 3 T cell receptor beta chains reported below all come from one sample, sequenced in a study of blood T cell repertoires in COVID-19. The repertoire was sequenced with immunoSEQ multiplex PCR; TCRdb's copy has only in-frame clones and lacks some. The sample shows hundreds of thousands of clones, 85% of them seen only once. Sequences were obtained from PBMCs or T cells enriched from blood (not recorded which). These receptors were taken from a man aged 35-49 years who had recovered from COVID-19.

CDR3 in amino acids: CASSSTGTGSRSGELFF. CDR3 in DNA: TGTGCCAGCAGCTCGACAGGGACCGGTTCGAGGAGCGGGGAGCTGTTTTTT. The gene calls are TRBV7-9 and TRBJ2-2, with TRBD1 identical over 7 bases. From germline, CDR1 is SEHNR and CDR2 FQNEAQ (reference sequence). The length of the CDR3 is 17 residues. After removal of 4 bases from V and 7 bases from J, the junction contained 15 bases not matched to a gene.

To note about this clone: The identical CDR3 is also encoded by other nucleotide sequences in the sample. CDR3 in amino acids: CASSLAGLPYEQYF. CDR3 nucleotide sequence: TGCGCCAGCAGCTTGGCAGGGCTCCCCTACGAGCAGTACTTC. The chain joins TRBV5-1 to TRBJ2-7; the D gene is possibly TRBD1 (5 bases). V lost 0 bases and J 2 bases, leaving 9 bases between the germline ends. The CDR3 length is 14 residues. Germline CDR1 reads SGHRS; CDR2 reads YFSETQ.

The J gene is TRBJ2-7, the V gene TRBV7-2, with 7 bases matching TRBD1. The CDR3 is made up of 14 amino acids. The V and J ends lost 5 bases and 6 bases, in that order; junction bases with no gene match: 10. Germline CDR1 reads SGHTA; CDR2 reads FQGNSA. The CDR3 loop is CASSPSTGVSEQYF. CDR3 DNA sequence: TGTGCCAGCAGCCCGAGCACAGGGGTGAGCGAGCAGTACTTC.